The 21 T cell receptor beta chains in this list originate from one sample, sequenced in a study of vaccination effects on CD4 cells after COVID-19. ViraFEST expansion of antigen-specific CD4+ T cells with viral peptide pools preceded sequencing. On roughly day 9 of culture, CD4+ T cells were separated out. Each participant was administered two doses of either the BNT162b2 or the mRNA-1273 vaccine. Antigen specificity for these receptors is unknown. Sequencing was performed with immunoSEQ multiplex PCR; in TCRdb, only in-frame clones are kept and a portion is missing. The sample carries 28,000 or so clones, around 79% recorded once. Sequencing was performed on CD4+ T cells from PBMCs cultured with HCoV-NL63 spike peptides, taken after COVID-19 vaccination. The receptors here all came from a human donor who received a COVID-19 vaccine.

The rearrangement joins TRBV11-2 to TRBJ1-2, with TRBD1 as a possible D gene (5 bases). The CDR3 consists of 16 residues. CDR1 is SGHAT, CDR2 FQNNGV, per germline. Trimming left V 5 bases short and J 4 bases short, with 20 bases between. CDR3 loop: CASSTPRGVPPYGYTF. Written as DNA, the CDR3 is TGTGCCAGCAGCACACCTCGGGGGGTCCCGCCCTATGGCTACACCTTC.

The rearrangement joins TRBV6-5 to TRBJ2-2; 9 nucleotides line up with TRBD2. V lost 2 bases and J lost 5; bases outside the gene matches: 3. Per the germline V gene, CDR1 is MNHEY and CDR2 is SVGAGI. The CDR3 length is 15 residues. The CDR3 DNA reads as TGTGCCAGCAGTTACAGACTAGCGGAAACCGGGGAGCTGTTTTTT. Protein: CASSYRLAETGELFF.

This sequence joins TRBV2 and TRBJ1-4; 9 positions agree with TRBD1. The CDR3 contains 16 residues. In germline, CDR1 is SNHLY, CDR2 FYNNEI. V lost 5 bases and J lost 8; bases outside the gene matches: 12. CDR3 protein: CASSQSGLTGGEKLFF. The CDR3 DNA reads TGTGCCAGCAGTCAAAGTGGGCTGACAGGGGGGGAAAAACTGTTTTTT.

The V and J genes are TRBV5-1 and TRBJ1-2, with no clear D. The length of the CDR3 is 13 residues. CDR1 and CDR2 from the germline V gene are SGHRS and YFSETQ. Trimming shortened V by 4 bases and J by 2 bases, and 9 bases separated the two germline ends. The CDR3 DNA is TGCGCCAGCAGCCTCGGACTGAACTATGGCTACACCTTC. Amino acids: CASSLGLNYGYTF.

The rearrangement links TRBV4-2 to TRBJ1-2; possible D gene TRBD1, 5 bases. Trimming pared 4 bases from V and 2 bases from J, leaving 11 bases between. The germline gives CDR1 LGHNA, CDR2 YNFKEQ. The CDR3 covers 14 residues. The CDR3 loop is CASSPGTGNYGYTF. CDR3 sequence (DNA): TGTGCCAGCAGCCCCGGGACGGGGAACTATGGCTACACCTTC.

The chain employs TRBV6-2 or TRBV6-3 and TRBJ2-5; a weak D match, TRBD1 (7 bases). The CDR3 is made up of 14 amino acids. CDR1 is MNHEY, CDR2 SVGEGT, per germline. V lost 6 bases and J 7 bases, leaving 18 bases between the germline ends. For the CDR3, the DNA is TGTGCCAGCAGCCGGCGGGGACAGAACGTGACCCAGTACTTC. It codes for CASSRRGQNVTQYF.

The genes are TRBV5-4 and TRBJ2-5; no reliable D call. Trimming shortened V by 0 bases and J by 4 bases, and 7 bases separated the two germline ends. Germline-derived CDR1 and CDR2 are SGHNT and YYREEE (reference sequence). The CDR3 has 13 amino acids. The CDR3 here is CASSLGWGETQYF. CDR3 in DNA: TGTGCCAGCAGCTTGGGGTGGGGAGAGACCCAGTACTTC.

The chain uses TRBV7-9 and TRBJ2-5, with D tentatively TRBD1 or TRBD2 (5 bases each). V was pared by 0 bases and J by 5 bases, with 10 bases between. Germline values: CDR1 SEHNR, CDR2 FQNEAQ (reference sequence). The CDR3 loop spans 14 amino acids. The CDR3 nucleotides read TGTGCCAGCAGCTTAGCCGGGGCCTGGGAGACCCAGTACTTC. Translating gives CASSLAGAWETQYF.

This sequence joins TRBV29-1 and TRBJ2-3; weak D call: TRBD1 (6 bases). The germline V gene has CDR1 SQVTM and CDR2 ANQGSEA. There are 12 residues in the CDR3. V lost 3 bases and J lost 6, with 10 bases in between. CDR3 in DNA: TGCAGCGTTGACAGCCAGGGGGATACGCAGTATTTT. Protein: CSVDSQGDTQYF.

V and J are TRBV6-5 and TRBJ1-1; 12 bases match TRBD1. This CDR3 comprises 15 residues. V trimming: 6 bases; J trimming: 2 bases; junction bases outside the gene matches: 4. CDR1 MNHEY and CDR2 SVGAGI come from the germline V gene. The CDR3 protein is CASRGQGAGNTEAFF. Here the CDR3 DNA reads TGTGCCAGCAGGGGACAGGGGGCCGGAAACACTGAAGCTTTCTTT.

In its sample, this clone ranks as large (0.1 to 1%). The chain uses TRBV7-2 and TRBJ2-3; no firm D call. Germline CDR1 and CDR2: SGHTA and FQGNSA. Trimming stripped 3 bases from V and 2 bases from J, with 3 bases between. CDR3 size: 12 residues. The CDR3 DNA reads TGTGCCAGCAGCTTTTACACAGATACGCAGTATTTT. It specifies CASSFYTDTQYF.

This clone was recorded a few times. The V call is TRBV19, the J call TRBJ2-2; possibly TRBD2 for D (5 bases). Germline V gene lookup returns CDR1 LNHDA and CDR2 SQIVND (reference sequence). This CDR3 is built from 17 residues. V lost 4 bases and J 2 bases, leaving 17 bases between the germline ends. CDR3 protein: CASSRVGGSGNTGELFF. As DNA, the CDR3 is TGTGCCAGTAGTAGGGTCGGCGGGTCAGGCAACACCGGGGAGCTGTTTTTT.

The rearrangement links TRBV29-1 to TRBJ1-4, with D perhaps matching TRBD1 (6 bases). CDR1 is SQVTM, CDR2 ANQGSEA, per germline. CDR3 length: 13 amino acids. Deletions cut 7 bases from V and 0 bases from J, with 9 bases between. CDR3 sequence reads: CSARDTTNEKLFF. DNA of the CDR3: TGCAGCGCCCGGGACACAACTAATGAAAAACTGTTTTTT.

The chain uses TRBV29-1 and TRBJ1-2; tentative D call: TRBD1 (6 bases). CDR1 is SQVTM, CDR2 ANQGSEA, per germline. This CDR3 comprises 14 residues. The V end lost 2 bases, the J end lost 5 bases, and 15 bases lay between the germline ends. The CDR3 sequence is CSVEQADSPYGYTF. For the CDR3, the DNA is TGCAGCGTTGAACAAGCGGACAGCCCTTATGGCTACACCTTC.

The chain uses TRBV30 and TRBJ1-1; perhaps TRBD1 as D (5 bases). Germline V gene sequence: CDR1 GTSNPN, CDR2 SVGIG (reference sequence). CDR3 length: 13 amino acids. Trimming pared 5 bases from V and 3 bases from J, leaving 13 bases between. The CDR3 here is CAWARGGDTEAFF. The CDR3 DNA follows: TGTGCCTGGGCCCGGGGGGGAGACACTGAAGCTTTCTTT. The variable domain in full, completed from reference TRBV30 and TRBJ1-1, reads SQTIHQWPATLVQPVGSPLSLECTVEGTSNPNLYWYRQAAGRGLQLLFYSVGIGQISSEVPQNLSASRPQDRQFILSSKKLLLSDSGFYLCAWARGGDTEAFFGQGTRLTVV.

This clone was picked up a small number of times. The chain carries TRBV5-1 and TRBJ1-2, with unresolved D. Per germline, CDR1 SGHRS and CDR2 YFSETQ. The CDR3 has 15 amino acids. V was clipped by 0 bases and J by 4 bases, with 13 bases between them. The DNA of the CDR3 is TGCGCCAGCAGCTTGGCCGCGTCCCGAGGCTATGGCTACACCTTC. This encodes CASSLAASRGYGYTF. The whole variable domain, filled in from reference TRBV5-1 and TRBJ1-2, reads KAGVTQTPRYLIKTRGQQVTLSCSPISGHRSVSWYQQTPGQGLQFLFEYFSETQRNKGNFPGRFSGRQFSNSRSEMNVSTLELGDSALYLCASSLAASRGYGYTFGSGTRLTVV.

The chain has TRBV6-5 and TRBJ1-6, with a tentative D call TRBD1 (6 bases). The germline CDR1 and CDR2 sequences are MNHEY and SVGAGI. The CDR3 is 14 amino acids. V dropped 8 bases and J dropped 4 bases, with 12 bases sitting between them. CDR3 DNA: TGTGCCAGCGGTCGAACAGGGTATAATTCACCCCTCCACTTT. This codes for CASGRTGYNSPLHF.

The rearrangement joins TRBV28 to TRBJ1-3; D ambiguous. The germline V gene encodes CDR1 MDHEN and CDR2 SYDVKM. This CDR3 has 14 residues. V was trimmed by 4 bases and J by 2 bases, leaving 9 bases between them. The CDR3 loop reads CASSSLAAGNTIYF. CDR3 DNA sequence: TGTGCCAGCAGTTCCCTAGCAGCTGGAAACACCATATATTTT.

The V and J genes are TRBV7-9 and TRBJ1-5, with D possibly matching TRBD1 (5 bases). The length of the CDR3 is 14 residues. Germline CDR1 reads SEHNR; CDR2 reads FQNEAQ (reference sequence). Between the trimmed V and J ends, which lost 2 bases and 3 bases, there was a span of 8 bases. This CDR3 reads CASSLRGANQPQHF. The CDR3 coding sequence is TGTGCCAGCAGCTTAAGAGGGGCCAATCAGCCCCAGCATTTT.

The V and J genes are TRBV5-1 and TRBJ1-2, with no clear D. This CDR3 comprises 12 residues. Trimming removed 0 bases from V and 8 bases from J, with 8 bases in between. The germline V gene has CDR1 SGHRS and CDR2 YFSETQ. This chain's CDR3 is CASSLGMGGYTF. The CDR3 nucleotides are TGCGCCAGCAGCTTGGGGATGGGCGGCTACACCTTC. Combining the CDR3 with reference TRBV5-1 and TRBJ1-2 gives the whole variable domain KAGVTQTPRYLIKTRGQQVTLSCSPISGHRSVSWYQQTPGQGLQFLFEYFSETQRNKGNFPGRFSGRQFSNSRSEMNVSTLELGDSALYLCASSLGMGGYTFGSGTRLTVV.

This chain uses TRBV27 with TRBJ1-1, with TRBD1 matching over 7 bases. V dropped 2 bases and J dropped 4; count of bases not matched to a gene: 16. CDR1 and CDR2 from the germline V gene are MNHEY and SMNVEV (reference sequence). The CDR3 contains 18 residues. In nucleotides, the CDR3 is TGTGCCAGCAGTTTAAGGGTGGGTAGGGGGCAGTTTGCCACTGAAGCTTTCTTT. Translation gives CASSLRVGRGQFATEAFF.